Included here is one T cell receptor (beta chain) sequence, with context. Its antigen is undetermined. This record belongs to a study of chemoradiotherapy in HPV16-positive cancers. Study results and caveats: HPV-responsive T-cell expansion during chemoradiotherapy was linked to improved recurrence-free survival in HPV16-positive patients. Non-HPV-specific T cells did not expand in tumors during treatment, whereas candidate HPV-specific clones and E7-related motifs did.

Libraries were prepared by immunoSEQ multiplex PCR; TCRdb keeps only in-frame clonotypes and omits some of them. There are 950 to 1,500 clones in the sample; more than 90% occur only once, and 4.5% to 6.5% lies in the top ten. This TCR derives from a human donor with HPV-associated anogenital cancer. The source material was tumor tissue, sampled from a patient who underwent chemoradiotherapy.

The CDR3 nucleotides are TGTGCCAGCAGTGACAGGGGGCGCGACTATGGCTACACCTTC. This gives the protein CASSDRGRDYGYTF. The chain recombines TRBV6-6 with TRBJ1-2; 10 bases match TRBD1. Germline CDR1 reads MNHNY; CDR2 reads SVGAGI (reference sequence). The trim removed 5 bases at V and 3 bases at J, leaving 3 bases unmatched. The CDR3 has 14 amino acids.